This is a list of T cell receptor beta chains from one sample in a study of blood T cell repertoires in COVID-19. Produced via immunoSEQ multiplex PCR; TCRdb's table is partial and in-frame only. The sample has about 120,000 clones; 85% to 90% are singletons. Sequenced sample: peripheral blood. These receptors came from a woman between 45 and 65 years old with acute or convalescent COVID-19. Each CDR3 is given with its conserved first and last residue. The order of the fields is J gene, clone size, D gene, V gene, CDR3 protein, CDR3 DNA. A D gene is named only where the DNA matches it firmly. Some rows mark clone size as missing; the rest say once, few, many or name a class of expanded clone.

J gene: TRBJ2-3; clone size: NA; D gene: NA; V gene: TRBV7-3; CDR3 protein: CASSIMEGTQYF; CDR3 DNA: TGTGCCAGCAGCATCATGGAGGGTACGCAGTATTTT
J gene: TRBJ2-1; clone size: NA; D gene: TRBD2; V gene: TRBV7-2; CDR3 protein: CASSLETSGRNEQFF; CDR3 DNA: TGTGCCAGCAGCTTAGAGACTAGCGGGAGGAATGAGCAGTTCTTC
J gene: TRBJ2-3; clone size: NA; D gene: TRBD2; V gene: TRBV14; CDR3 protein: CASSQQFLAGGLNTQYF; CDR3 DNA: TGTGCCAGCAGCCAGCAATTCTTAGCGGGAGGACTTAATACGCAGTATTTT
J gene: TRBJ2-2; clone size: NA; D gene: TRBD2; V gene: TRBV9; CDR3 protein: CASSASGANTGELFF; CDR3 DNA: TGTGCCAGCAGCGCTAGCGGGGCGAACACCGGGGAGCTGTTTTTT
J gene: TRBJ2-1; clone size: NA; D gene: TRBD2; V gene: TRBV6-6; CDR3 protein: CASSYSRLAEYNEQFF; CDR3 DNA: TGTGCCAGCAGTTACTCGAGGCTAGCGGAATACAATGAGCAGTTCTTC
J gene: TRBJ1-2; clone size: NA; D gene: TRBD1; V gene: TRBV11-3; CDR3 protein: CASSSHRGDYGYTF; CDR3 DNA: TGTGCCAGCAGCTCTCACAGGGGGGACTATGGCTACACCTTC
J gene: TRBJ1-1; clone size: few; D gene: NA; V gene: TRBV7-9; CDR3 protein: CASRGQLNTEAFF; CDR3 DNA: TGTGCCAGCAGAGGACAGTTGAACACTGAAGCTTTCTTT
J gene: TRBJ1-2; clone size: NA; D gene: NA; V gene: TRBV10-2; CDR3 protein: CASSPIAGDGYTF; CDR3 DNA: TGCGCCAGCAGTCCAATAGCAGGGGATGGCTACACCTTC
J gene: TRBJ1-1; clone size: NA; D gene: NA; V gene: TRBV9; CDR3 protein: CASSVVYTNTEAFF; CDR3 DNA: TGTGCCAGCAGCGTAGTTTACACGAACACTGAAGCTTTCTTT
J gene: TRBJ2-1; clone size: NA; D gene: NA; V gene: TRBV4-3; CDR3 protein: CASSLLRGMSDEQFF; CDR3 DNA: TGCGCCAGCAGCCTCCTCAGGGGAATGAGTGATGAGCAGTTCTTC
J gene: TRBJ1-4; clone size: NA; D gene: NA; V gene: TRBV5-1; CDR3 protein: CASSFWGRANEKLFF; CDR3 DNA: TGCGCCAGCAGCTTTTGGGGCCGTGCTAATGAAAAACTGTTTTTT
J gene: TRBJ1-4; clone size: once; D gene: TRBD1; V gene: TRBV6-6; CDR3 protein: CAIATGESEKLFF; CDR3 DNA: TGTGCCATCGCGACAGGGGAGAGTGAAAAACTGTTTTTT
J gene: TRBJ2-7; clone size: NA; D gene: NA; V gene: TRBV21-1; CDR3 protein: CASSKDGTWGTVRYF; CDR3 DNA: TGTGCCAGCAGCAAGGACGGTACGTGGGGGACAGTGCGATACTTC